This paragraph reports one T cell receptor beta chain. Its binding antigen is unknown. Base qualities are not recorded, but no much larger clone differs from it by a single base. Receptors were amplified or captured by the immunoSEQ multiplex PCR assay. The multiplex PCR relied on a mix of 60 forward primers for TCR Vbeta segments and 13 reverse primers for TCR Jbeta segments. A multiplex PCR assay on genomic DNA amplified the CDR3 region of rearranged TCR beta genes. The Illumina HiSeq System was used to sequence the amplified TCR beta libraries as 87-base-pair reads. In the paper's pipeline: In a later analysis, roughly 80 million unique TCR beta chains were counted across the approximately 620 repertoires, and approximately 11 million of these chains were shared by at least two donors. A nearest-neighbor algorithm error-corrected the raw reads and collapsed the reads into unique sequences, merging closely related sequences to remove PCR and sequencing errors. Alignment of CDR3 sequences to IMGT reference sequences was used to assign V, D and J gene segments. For a sequence to be retained, at least a six-nucleotide match to both a V gene segment and a J gene segment was required. A rearrangement counted as productive if the CDR3 had no stop codons and remained in frame with V and J, and every other rearrangement counted as non-productive. Following IMGT convention, CDR3 was defined as the stretch from the second conserved V-encoded cysteine to the conserved J-encoded phenylalanine. Sequences without an unambiguous match to a single V gene segment were excluded from the earlier analysis of approximately 600 of the donors. An earlier analysis of a few hundred of the donors called V segments functional above 56.7% productive rearrangements and segregating when the between-donor standard deviation exceeded 5%. A statistical classification framework was built for diagnosing cytomegalovirus status from the catalog of TCR beta chain sequences. In a later analysis, V and J genes were assigned by comparing TCR nucleotide sequences against IMGT/GENE-DB human TR gene sequences. The TCRdist pipeline was used in a later analysis to assign CDR3 sequences and most-parsimonious VDJ recombination scenarios. In a later analysis, each TCR beta chain was defined by its CDR3 amino acid sequence together with its V-gene family, and reads lacking a unique V-gene family were excluded. In a later analysis, fewer than 650 highly shared, low-generation-probability nucleotide sequences were removed to address suspected cross-contamination and a sequencing artifact. For each public chain, a later analysis derived a clonal expansion index from normalized ranks of inferred template counts within each repertoire. In a later analysis, generation probabilities were computed with a VDJ recombination model fitted to out-of-frame rearrangements, and the resulting probabilities were checked against IGoR. In a later analysis, hypergeometric tests were used to score TCR-TCR, TCR-HLA and TCR-CMV co-occurrence, with a repertoire-size bias correction applied to TCR pairs. In a later analysis, false discovery rates were estimated by permuting HLA or CMV assignments 20 times. A later analysis grouped co-occurring TCRs with DBSCAN, adding TCRdist sequence similarity when clustering within HLA-allele-positive subsets. Co-occurrence clustering excluded repertoires with fewer than 30,000 or more than 120,000 public chains, plus five with anomalous nucleotide sharing. Not all clones reach the TCRdb copy of this immuneACCESS table, which keeps in-frame sequences only. Checked studies attribute under half of the gap to unresolved V genes and leave the rest unexplained. Clone size and V and J calls were adopted from that table, with D and trimming inferred from the DNA. In all, the sample holds around 280,000 clones, and around 90% of those were seen once. The ten largest account for about 2% of the sample.

The cohort comprised some 700 healthy bone marrow donors. Cohort members were all nominally healthy when sampled, although unrecorded immune exposures were likely present. The donor tested CMV seronegative and was one of the 352 seronegative cohort members. A peripheral blood sample was provided by each donor, and peripheral blood mononuclear cells were used for TCR beta sequencing. The Qiagen DNeasy Blood Extraction Kit was used to extract genomic DNA from the blood cell samples. The sample is drawn from a study of cytomegalovirus exposure and HLA in healthy donors (dated by TCRdb to 2016 to 2017). Context from the whole study: An earlier analysis of approximately 590 of the donors reported approximately 270 Gb of sequence data and 117 million unique TCR beta sequences from some 180 million T cells. Roughly 300 gigabases of sequencing data and approximately 85 million unique TCR sequences were included in an early release covering 550 to 650 HLA-typed donors. The genetic ancestry cluster associated with self-reported Caucasian donors included around 76% of the approximately 400 genotyped donors. The study aimed to test whether signatures of past pathogen exposure could be identified by cataloging public T cell receptors. The T cell repertoires of 666 subjects were profiled by immunosequencing and related to cytomegalovirus serostatus. Besides the first cohort of approximately 670 subjects, a separate validation cohort made up of roughly 120 different subjects was used. High-throughput TCR immunosequencing, statistical association of individual TCRs with disease status, and machine learning were combined to predict cytomegalovirus infection status. A later analysis re-analyzed previously published TCR beta repertoires from hundreds of donors and added high-resolution HLA genotyping to study TCR occurrence patterns. In the later analysis, no new phenotypic data were used to find candidate immune exposures; instead, reliance was placed on TCR beta sequences and their occurrence across donors. An earlier analysis of 500 to 650 of the donors applied high-throughput TCR beta sequencing to assess whether each TCR beta V gene segment acted as functional or pseudogenic. Donor age, sex, ethnicity and CMV serostatus were compiled alongside the repertoire data. In a later genetic analysis, genome-wide SNP genotypes for about three fifths of the roughly 670 donors were used, and that subset was treated as a discovery cohort. Every discovery cohort repertoire had been produced on one sequencing platform. Class I and class II HLA loci were covered by the typing at four-digit resolution. The number of typed donors differed by locus: roughly 629-630 for A, B, C, DRB1 and DQB1; approximately 520 for DQA1; roughly 600 for DPA1; and around 450 for DPB1. Because of strong linkage in the cohort, 5 or 6 DR-DQ haplotypes were treated as single units for association and clustering. On average, roughly 240,000 unique TCR beta nucleotide sequences were sequenced per donor among about 400 genotyped donors of the cohort, with 15% to 20% of those sequences being non-productive. Summary of the overall study and its limitations: Roughly uniform sequencing depth across donors was assumed in presence/absence analyses, although this assumption may not hold. Because counts were too low, 15 to 20 rarely observed V segments, including chromosome 9 orphons, were left out of the earlier analysis of about 500 of the donors. A further reported finding was that TCR beta sequences accurately predicted the HLA-A and HLA-B alleles for most subjects in the first cohort. In vitro tests confirmed that a few of the cytomegalovirus-associated TCR beta chains recognize cytomegalovirus antigens. The authors suggested that the approach could potentially be generalized to other disease states and immunological phenotypes. In this cohort, only TCR beta chains were sequenced, and detectable features were limited by the absence of alpha or paired-chain data. In both the original and validation cohorts, the classifier was reported to diagnose cytomegalovirus status with high specificity and sensitivity. Linkage disequilibrium might explain the correlated functional status among segregating V segments, but an unknown experimental factor could not be ruled out. According to a later analysis, TCR association rates differed among HLA loci, with DRB1 alleles showing the most associated TCRs and HLA-C alleles showing the fewest. HLA typing was unavailable for some donors at each locus, so association tests used only the typed subset. Specific HLA alleles were associated with over 15,000 TCR beta sequences at a false discovery rate of 0.05 in a later analysis. Across donors, most TCR sequences were observed very rarely, whereas some public TCRs were present in many individuals. In a later analysis, HLA-associated TCR beta chains were found to be more clonally expanded and to have lower generation probabilities than equally common non-associated chains. The 87-base-pair reads could not distinguish some IMGT-functional V segments, including TRBV6-2 and TRBV6-3, so those segments were excluded. Strong co-occurrence of HLA alleles, especially DR and DQ, made assigning TCR associations to individual alleles difficult. In the study, roughly 160 TCR beta chains were listed as associated with cytomegalovirus. Several of the top co-occurrence clusters appeared to be linked to parvovirus B19, influenza, CMV and Epstein-Barr virus, according to a later analysis. An association between a missense DCLRE1C variant and V-gene and J-gene trimming of TCR beta chains was found in a later genetic analysis and replicated in an independent cohort. According to a later genetic analysis, donors in an Asian-associated ancestry cluster had fewer N-insertions in productive TCRs than the roughly 660-donor mean. CMV serostatus was the only immune exposure information available for the cohort. A group of highly shared sequence variants was considered likely to be a technical artifact of the sequencing pipeline. According to a later analysis, most CMV-associated TCR beta chains appeared to be HLA-restricted, and the HLA associations seemed to be driven largely by CMV exposure. Broadly in line with IMGT annotations, most TCR beta V segments showed up in productive rearrangements about 87% or about 30% of the time in an earlier analysis of several hundred of the donors.

V lost 1 base and J lost 3 bases; the stretch between them is 5 bases long. Inclusive of the bounding cysteine and phenylalanine, the CDR3 is 14 residues long. Only CDR3 DNA remains: 42 bases, in frame from the first base. The germline V gene (reference sequence) specifies SGHNT as CDR1 and YYREEE as CDR2. The chain is made from TRBV5-4 and TRBJ1-6; the D gene remains uncertain. The sample consisted of PBMCs. The sequence derives from a woman between 18 and 30 years old in good health and CMV-seronegative. The CDR3 is CASSLSLYNSPLHF. The DNA sequence reads TGTGCCAGCAGCTTGAGCCTCTATAATTCACCCCTCCACTTT.